The 21 T cell receptor beta chains presented below share a single source sample, sequenced in a study of beta chain features in type 1 diabetes. These receptors lack a known antigen. The authors reverse transcribed all of the isolated RNA, so sequencing captured expressed TCRB transcripts. Produced via immunoSEQ multiplex PCR; TCRdb's table is partial and in-frame only. This table holds about 280,000 clones, 15% found once. Regarding the study as a whole: All four CD4+ subsets of Type 1 diabetes patients contained TCRB CDR3s that were moderately but significantly shorter.

Sequenced: naive CD4+ T cells from blood. All receptors come from a man in his late teens or twenties with type 1 diabetes.

This clone was seen more than once but under ten times. V gene TRBV13 combines with J gene TRBJ2-7; D ambiguous. Germline V gene sequence: CDR1 PRHDT, CDR2 FYEKMQ (reference sequence). Trimming stripped 5 bases from V and 1 base from J, with 15 bases between. This CDR3 has 15 amino acids. The CDR3 loop is CASSPSSGWSYEQYF. CDR3 DNA sequence: TGTGCCAGCAGCCCGTCTTCGGGTTGGTCCTACGAGCAGTACTTC.

The rearrangement links TRBV19 to TRBJ2-1, with 11 bases aligning to TRBD2. The germline V gene encodes CDR1 LNHDA and CDR2 SQIVND (reference sequence). The V gene end was trimmed by 4 bases and the J gene end by 2 bases; junction bases not matched to a gene: 7. The CDR3 is made up of 17 amino acids. In nucleotides, the CDR3 is TGTGCCAGTAGTAAAAGCATAGCGGGAGGGCCCTACAATGAGCAGTTCTTC. It specifies CASSKSIAGGPYNEQFF.

This sequence joins TRBV19 and TRBJ2-7; TRBD1 matches at 9 bases. This CDR3 region has 15 residues. Germline lookup yields CDR1 LNHDA and CDR2 SQIVND (reference sequence). The trim removed 3 bases at V and 2 bases at J, leaving 5 bases unmatched. CDR3 residues: CASSIQGQGTYEQYF. In nucleotides, the CDR3 is TGTGCCAGTAGTATCCAGGGACAGGGTACCTACGAGCAGTACTTC.

The chain carries TRBV7-8 and TRBJ2-3; 10 bases agree with TRBD2. Germline V lookup: CDR1 SGHVS, CDR2 FQNEAQ. V shed 5 bases and J 5 bases; nucleotides not matched to a gene: 10. The CDR3 length is 16 residues. CDR3 DNA: TGTGCCAGCAGCCAGAGGAGCGGGGGGGAAGGAGATACGCAGTATTTT. Translating gives CASSQRSGGEGDTQYF.

J is TRBJ2-7 and V is TRBV9; 7 bases agree with TRBD1. Germline V gene sequence: CDR1 SGDLS, CDR2 YYNGEE. The CDR3 spans 15 residues. V was clipped by 2 bases and J by 2 bases; unmatched bases: 7. CDR3 residues: CASSVGSDRPYEQYF. The CDR3 DNA follows: TGTGCCAGCAGCGTGGGATCGGACAGGCCCTACGAGCAGTACTTC.

This clone was detected only a few times. The gene calls are TRBV20-1 and TRBJ2-1, with D unresolved. Germline V gene data show CDR1 as DFQATT and CDR2 as SNEGSKA (reference sequence). V was clipped by 3 bases and J by 9 bases, with 9 bases between them. This CDR3 contains 11 residues. The CDR3 nucleotides read TGCAGTGCTAGTGGGCAGCCTGAGCAGTTCTTC. Residues: CSASGQPEQFF.

The chain employs TRBV7-8 and TRBJ2-3, with D possibly matching TRBD1 (5 bases). V gave up 3 bases and J gave up 0 bases, with 10 bases separating them. The length of the CDR3 is 15 residues. The germline CDR1 and CDR2 sequences are SGHVS and FQNEAQ. The CDR3, as DNA: TGTGCCAGCAGCTTTTCAACAGGAAGCACAGATACGCAGTATTTT. It is translated as CASSFSTGSTDTQYF.

This chain links TRBV7-2 with TRBJ2-7; D is possibly TRBD1 (6 bases). Germline loops: CDR1 SGHTA, CDR2 FQGNSA. CDR3 length equals 14 residues. Trimming took off 5 bases at V and 6 bases at J, with 17 bases between the two ends. CDR3 protein: CASSQTNGQTEQYF. In nucleotides, the CDR3 is TGTGCCAGCAGCCAAACAAATGGACAGACCGAGCAGTACTTC. Supplemented by reference TRBV7-2 and TRBJ2-7, the full variable domain reads GAGVSQSPSNKVTEKGKDVELRCDPISGHTALYWYRQSLGQGLEFLIYFQGNSAPDKSGLPSDRFSAERTGGSVSTLTIQRTQQEDSAVYLCASSQTNGQTEQYFGPGTRLTVT.

This clone was found a few times. This rearrangement joins TRBV10-1 to TRBJ1-6, with unresolved D. The V gene's germline CDR1 is WNHNN and CDR2 SYGVQD (reference sequence). CDR3 length equals 9 residues. The V and J ends lost 8 bases and 15 bases respectively, with 8 bases between them. The CDR3 coding sequence is TGCGCCAGCTTTCTCCTCCTCCACTTT. This encodes CASFLLLHF.

This clone was seen a few times. The V and J genes are TRBV30 and TRBJ2-1, with 16 bases fitting TRBD2. The CDR3 loop spans 19 amino acids. Per the germline V gene, CDR1 is GTSNPN and CDR2 is SVGIG (reference sequence). The V segment lost 4 bases and the J segment 0 bases; nucleotides outside the gene matches: 9. CDR3 coding DNA: TGTGCCTGGACTCATCCGGGACTAGCGGGAGGGAGCTCCTACAATGAGCAGTTCTTC. It is translated as CAWTHPGLAGGSSYNEQFF.

This clone was observed a few times. The chain has TRBV28 and TRBJ2-3, with 9 bases aligning to TRBD2. The CDR3 consists of 12 residues. The germline V gene has CDR1 MDHEN and CDR2 SYDVKM. V lost 11 bases and J lost 1; bases outside the gene matches: 1. The DNA of the CDR3 is TGTGCCGCGGGAGGGGGCACAGATACGCAGTATTTT. It yields the protein CAAGGGTDTQYF.

This clone was found a few times. V gene TRBV14 combines with J gene TRBJ2-2, with 8 bases lining up with TRBD2. V shed 4 bases, J shed 4 bases, and the junction held 11 bases outside the gene matches. CDR3 length: 17 residues. The germline CDR1 and CDR2 sequences are SGHDN and FVKESK. CDR3 protein: CASSLVAGLLGTGELFF. DNA for the CDR3: TGTGCCAGCAGCCTAGTAGCGGGACTTCTGGGCACCGGGGAGCTGTTTTTT.

This clone was observed a handful of times. CDR3 nucleotide sequence: TGTGCCAGCAGTGAACTTAGCCCACCCCATTACAATGAGCAGTTCTTC. Translation gives CASSELSPPHYNEQFF. The chain has TRBV25-1 and TRBJ2-1; D remains unclear. This CDR3 is built from 16 residues. V lost 2 bases and J lost 4, with 15 bases in between. Germline V gene sequence: CDR1 MGHDK, CDR2 SYGVNS.

V and J are TRBV18 and TRBJ1-1; D is undetermined. CDR1 is KGHSH and CDR2 is LQKENI in the germline V gene. The V end lost 6 bases, the J end lost 1 base, and 12 bases lay between the germline ends. This CDR3 is built from 14 residues. The CDR3 region is CASSVIEKNTEAFF. The CDR3 DNA reads TGTGCCAGCTCGGTCATCGAGAAGAACACTGAAGCTTTCTTT.

The chain couples TRBV19 to TRBJ2-1, with TRBD2 matching 10 bases. V was pared by 5 bases and J by 5 bases, with 12 bases of the junction left unmatched. Germline assignment: CDR1 LNHDA and CDR2 SQIVND (reference sequence). The CDR3 is 17 amino acids. The CDR3 DNA reads as TGTGCCAGTAGTGCAGGCTATCTAGCGGGAGTCCACAATGAGCAGTTCTTC. This translates into CASSAGYLAGVHNEQFF.

The rearrangement uses TRBV11-2 and TRBJ2-7; D possibly corresponds to TRBD2 (5 bases). The CDR3 sequence is 14 residues long. The V and J ends lost 1 base and 2 bases respectively, with 9 bases between them. Germline lookup yields CDR1 SGHAT and CDR2 FQNNGV. CDR3 protein: CASSLARTPYEQYF. CDR3 DNA: TGTGCCAGCAGCTTAGCCAGGACTCCCTACGAGCAGTACTTC.

This chain uses TRBV5-1 with TRBJ2-2; 7 bases match TRBD1. There are 15 residues in the CDR3. CDR1 and CDR2 from the germline V gene are SGHRS and YFSETQ. The J segment lost 1 base and the V segment lost 4 bases, leaving 4 bases of the junction unmatched. CDR3 in amino acids: CASSPGTENTGELFF. CDR3 sequence (DNA): TGCGCCAGCAGCCCCGGGACAGAGAACACCGGGGAGCTGTTTTTT. Filled out from reference TRBV5-1 and TRBJ2-2, the complete variable domain reads KAGVTQTPRYLIKTRGQQVTLSCSPISGHRSVSWYQQTPGQGLQFLFEYFSETQRNKGNFPGRFSGRQFSNSRSEMNVSTLELGDSALYLCASSPGTENTGELFFGEGSRLTVL.

The rearrangement joins TRBV6-6 to TRBJ2-7; D is possibly TRBD2 (6 bases). Trimming took off 2 bases at V and 6 bases at J, with 8 bases between the two ends. CDR1 is MNHNY, CDR2 SVGAGI, per germline (reference sequence). CDR3 length: 12 amino acids. CDR3 region: CASSYGGGEQYF. Written as DNA, the CDR3 is TGTGCCAGCAGTTACGGGGGAGGCGAGCAGTACTTC.

With respect to this clone: Other DNA sequences in the sample encode the same CDR3. CDR3: CSVAGQLNTEAFF. Here the CDR3 DNA reads TGCAGCGTTGCGGGACAATTGAACACTGAAGCTTTCTTT. The J gene is TRBJ1-1, the V gene TRBV29-1, with D maybe TRBD1 (6 bases). In germline, CDR1 is SQVTM, CDR2 ANQGSEA. The length of the CDR3 is 13 residues. V lost 4 bases to trimming and J lost 0 bases, with 9 bases between them.

This clone was seen a few times. In nucleotides, the CDR3 is TGTGCCAGCAGCTTAGGTCTGGGGGGGAACACCGGGGAGCTGTTTTTT. The encoded protein is CASSLGLGGNTGELFF. The V and J genes are TRBV7-2 and TRBJ2-2; D may be TRBD2 (6 bases). The germline V and J ends were trimmed by 1 base and 1 base, with 10 bases remaining between them. This CDR3 has 16 amino acids. The germline V gene encodes CDR1 SGHTA and CDR2 FQGNSA. Complete variable domain (other parts from reference TRBV7-2 and TRBJ2-2): GAGVSQSPSNKVTEKGKDVELRCDPISGHTALYWYRQSLGQGLEFLIYFQGNSAPDKSGLPSDRFSAERTGGSVSTLTIQRTQQEDSAVYLCASSLGLGGNTGELFFGEGSRLTVL.

The rearrangement links TRBV7-9 to TRBJ1-2; D is ambiguous. V lost 1 base and J lost 3, with 9 bases in between. This CDR3 comprises 14 residues. Germline V lookup: CDR1 SEHNR, CDR2 FQNEAQ (reference sequence). CDR3 sequence (DNA): TGTGCCAGCAGCTTAGAGGGAGTGGACTATGGCTACACCTTC. Its protein is CASSLEGVDYGYTF.